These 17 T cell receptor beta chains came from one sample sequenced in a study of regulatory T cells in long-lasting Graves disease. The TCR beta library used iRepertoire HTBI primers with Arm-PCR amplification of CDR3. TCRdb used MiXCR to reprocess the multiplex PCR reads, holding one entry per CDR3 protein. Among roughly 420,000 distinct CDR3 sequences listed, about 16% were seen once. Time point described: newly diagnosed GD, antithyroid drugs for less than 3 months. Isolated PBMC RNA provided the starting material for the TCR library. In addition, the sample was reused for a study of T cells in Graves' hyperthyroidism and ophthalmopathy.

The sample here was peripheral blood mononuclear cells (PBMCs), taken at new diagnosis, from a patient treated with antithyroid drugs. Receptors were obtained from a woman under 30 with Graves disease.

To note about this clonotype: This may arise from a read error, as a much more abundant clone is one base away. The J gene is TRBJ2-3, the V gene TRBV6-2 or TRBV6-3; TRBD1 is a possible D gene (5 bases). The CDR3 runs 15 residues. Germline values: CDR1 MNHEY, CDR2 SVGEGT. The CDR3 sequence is CVSSDVGASTDTQYF. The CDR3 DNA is TGTGTCAGCAGTGATGTAGGGGCTAGCACAGATACGCAGTATTTT.

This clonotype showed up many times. Written as DNA, the CDR3 is TGTGCCAGCGCAAAGGGGGTCTGGGAGCTGTTTTTT. Encoded protein: CASAKGVWELFF. This chain uses TRBV2 with TRBJ2-2; weak D call: TRBD1 (6 bases). The V end was cut by 8 bases, the J end by 9 bases, with 13 bases between. This CDR3 contains 12 residues. The germline V gene has CDR1 SNHLY and CDR2 FYNNEI.

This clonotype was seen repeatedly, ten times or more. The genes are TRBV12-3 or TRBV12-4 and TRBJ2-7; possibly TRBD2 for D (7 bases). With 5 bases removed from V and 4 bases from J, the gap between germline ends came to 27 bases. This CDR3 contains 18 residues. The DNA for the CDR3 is TGTGCCAGCAGTGGGGGGGGGGCCTTAGCAGGAGTCTGGTACGAGCAGTACTTC. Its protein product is CASSGGGALAGVWYEQYF.

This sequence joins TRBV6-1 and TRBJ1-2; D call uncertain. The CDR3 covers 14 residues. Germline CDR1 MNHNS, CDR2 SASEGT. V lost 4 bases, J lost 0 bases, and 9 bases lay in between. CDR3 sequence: CASSVDGSNYGYTF. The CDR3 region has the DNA TGTGCCAGCAGTGTGGACGGATCTAACTATGGCTACACCTTC.

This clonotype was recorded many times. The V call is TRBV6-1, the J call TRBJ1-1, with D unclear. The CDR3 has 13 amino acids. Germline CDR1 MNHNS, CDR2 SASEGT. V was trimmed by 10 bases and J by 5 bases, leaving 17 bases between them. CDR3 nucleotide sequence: TGTGCCACCACCCCCGTAGGGAGAACTGAAGCTTTCTTT. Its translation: CATTPVGRTEAFF.

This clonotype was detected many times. The CDR3 DNA sequence: TGTGCCAGCAGCCCACTAGCGGGCCCAGATACGCAGTATTTT. Encoded protein: CASSPLAGPDTQYF. The chain uses TRBV7-2 and TRBJ2-3; 9 bases are shared with TRBD2. There are 14 residues in the CDR3. Germline V gene data show CDR1 as SGHTA and CDR2 as FQGNSA. Trimming took 5 bases from V and 4 from J; bases not matched to a gene: 4.

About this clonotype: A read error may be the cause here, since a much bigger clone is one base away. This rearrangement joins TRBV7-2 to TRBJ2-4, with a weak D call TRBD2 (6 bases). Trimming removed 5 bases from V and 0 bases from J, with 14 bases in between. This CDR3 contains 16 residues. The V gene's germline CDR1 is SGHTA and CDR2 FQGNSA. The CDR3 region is CASSLSLALAKNIQYF. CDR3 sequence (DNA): TGTGCCAGCAGCCTAAGTCTAGCGCTAGCCAAAAACATTCAGTACTTC.

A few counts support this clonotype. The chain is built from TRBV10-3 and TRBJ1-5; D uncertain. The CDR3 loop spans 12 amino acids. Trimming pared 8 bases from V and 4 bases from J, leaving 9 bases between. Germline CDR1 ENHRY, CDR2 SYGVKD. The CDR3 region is CAIGSPNQPQHF. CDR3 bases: TGTGCCATCGGTTCCCCTAATCAGCCCCAGCATTTT.

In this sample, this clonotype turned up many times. The CDR3 protein is CASSVQRDSYEQYF. The CDR3 region has the DNA TGTGCCAGCAGCGTTCAGCGGGATTCCTACGAGCAGTACTTC. The chain carries TRBV9 and TRBJ2-7, with 7 bases matching TRBD2. V lost 2 bases, J lost 1 base, and 3 bases stayed unmatched. Germline values: CDR1 SGDLS, CDR2 YYNGEE. CDR3 length: 14 amino acids.

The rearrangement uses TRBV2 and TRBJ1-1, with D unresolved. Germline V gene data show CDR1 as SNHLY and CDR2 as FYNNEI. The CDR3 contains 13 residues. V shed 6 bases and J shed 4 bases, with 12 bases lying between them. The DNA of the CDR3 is TGTGCCAGCAGGGAAAGGGTGAGCACTGAAGCTTTCTTT. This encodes CASRERVSTEAFF.

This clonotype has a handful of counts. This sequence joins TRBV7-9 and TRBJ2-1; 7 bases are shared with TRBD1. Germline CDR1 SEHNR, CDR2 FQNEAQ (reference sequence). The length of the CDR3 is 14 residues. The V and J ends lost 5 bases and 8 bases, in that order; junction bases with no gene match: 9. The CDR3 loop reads CASSDRVAIHEQFF. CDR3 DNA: TGTGCCAGCAGCGACAGGGTCGCGATTCATGAGCAGTTCTTC.

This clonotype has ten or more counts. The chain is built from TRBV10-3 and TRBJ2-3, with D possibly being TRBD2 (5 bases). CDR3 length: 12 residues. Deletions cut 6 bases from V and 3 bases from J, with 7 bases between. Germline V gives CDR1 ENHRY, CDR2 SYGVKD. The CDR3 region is CAIRGATDTQYF. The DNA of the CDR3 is TGTGCCATCAGGGGAGCTACAGATACGCAGTATTTT.

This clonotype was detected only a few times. CDR3 DNA: TGTGCCAGCAGTAGTGAGACCGAAGCAGGAGACGTACAATGGTACACAGATACGCAGTATTTT. Translated, it gives CASSSETEAGDVQWYTDTQYF. The V gene is TRBV27, the J gene TRBJ2-3; D is unclear. The germline V and J ends were trimmed by 5 bases and 2 bases, with 32 bases remaining between them. The CDR3 runs 21 residues. Looked up from germline, CDR1 is MNHEY and CDR2 is SMNVEV (reference sequence).

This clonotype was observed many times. The CDR3 DNA reads as TGTGCCAGCAGCCAAGTACTAGCGGAGCAGTTCTTC. This encodes CASSQVLAEQFF. The genes are TRBV3-1 and TRBJ2-1, with 7 bases fitting TRBD2. Germline lookup yields CDR1 LGHDT and CDR2 YNNKEL (reference sequence). CDR3 length equals 12 residues. V shed 1 base and J 10 bases; nucleotides not matched to a gene: 1.

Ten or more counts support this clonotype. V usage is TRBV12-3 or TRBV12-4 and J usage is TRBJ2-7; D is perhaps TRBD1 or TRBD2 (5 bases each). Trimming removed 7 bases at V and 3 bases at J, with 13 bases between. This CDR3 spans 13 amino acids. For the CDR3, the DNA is TGTGCCAGCACCCGGGACCCCTTCTACGAGCAGTACTTC. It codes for CASTRDPFYEQYF.

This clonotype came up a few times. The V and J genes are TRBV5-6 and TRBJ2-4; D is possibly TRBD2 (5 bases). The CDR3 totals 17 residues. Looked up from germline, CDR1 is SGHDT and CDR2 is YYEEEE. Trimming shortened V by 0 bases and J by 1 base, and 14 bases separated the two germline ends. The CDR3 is CASSLGETRLAKNIQYF. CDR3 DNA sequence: TGTGCCAGCAGCTTGGGGGAGACTCGCCTGGCCAAAAACATTCAGTACTTC.

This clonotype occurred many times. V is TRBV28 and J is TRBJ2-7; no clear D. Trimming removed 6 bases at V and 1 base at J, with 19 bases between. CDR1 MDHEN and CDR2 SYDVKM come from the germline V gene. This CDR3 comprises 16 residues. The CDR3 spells CASSPRAGKYSYEQYF. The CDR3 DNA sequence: TGTGCCAGCAGCCCTCGGGCAGGAAAATATTCCTACGAGCAGTACTTC. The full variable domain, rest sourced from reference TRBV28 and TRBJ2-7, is DVKVTQSSRYLVKRTGEKVFLECVQDMDHENMFWYRQDPGLGLRLIYFSYDVKMKEKGDIPEGYSVSREKKERFSLILESASTNQTSMYLCASSPRAGKYSYEQYFGPGTRLTVT.